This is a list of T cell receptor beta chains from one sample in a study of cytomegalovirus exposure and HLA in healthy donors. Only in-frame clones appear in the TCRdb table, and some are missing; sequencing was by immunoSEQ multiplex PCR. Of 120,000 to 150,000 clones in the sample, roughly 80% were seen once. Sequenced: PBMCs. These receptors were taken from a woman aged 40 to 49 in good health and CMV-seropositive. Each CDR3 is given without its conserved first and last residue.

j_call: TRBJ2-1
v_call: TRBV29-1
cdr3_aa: SALPGLAGGYNEQF

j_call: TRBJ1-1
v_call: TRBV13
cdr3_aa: ASSTDRVIAF

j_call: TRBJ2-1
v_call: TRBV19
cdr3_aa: ASSPGLAGGRVYNEQF

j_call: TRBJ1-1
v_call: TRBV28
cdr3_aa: ASSFPLAHEAF

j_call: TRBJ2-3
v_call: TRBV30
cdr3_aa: AGTRGGGNTDTQY

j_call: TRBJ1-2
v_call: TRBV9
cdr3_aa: ASRSGTGGYGYT

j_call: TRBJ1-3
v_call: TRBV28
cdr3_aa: ASSTPDGLNTIY

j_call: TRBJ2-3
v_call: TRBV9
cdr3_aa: ASSGAGVSTDTQY

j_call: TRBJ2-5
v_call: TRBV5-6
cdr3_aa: ASSLAGWDQETQY

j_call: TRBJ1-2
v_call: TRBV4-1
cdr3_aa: ASSQAKSENYGYT

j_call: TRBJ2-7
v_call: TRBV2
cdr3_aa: ASSDRVHEQY

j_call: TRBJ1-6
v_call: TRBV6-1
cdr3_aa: ASSERGSYNSPLH

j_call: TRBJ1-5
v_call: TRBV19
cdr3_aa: ASSFLDNYNQPQH

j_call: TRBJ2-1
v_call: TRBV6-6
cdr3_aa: ASSSARGHGDEQF

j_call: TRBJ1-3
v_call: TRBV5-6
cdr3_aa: ASSAMRGTGNTIY

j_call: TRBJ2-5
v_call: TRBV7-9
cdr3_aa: ASSRGRGVQETQY

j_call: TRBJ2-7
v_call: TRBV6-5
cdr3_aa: ASSLTGQKGEQY

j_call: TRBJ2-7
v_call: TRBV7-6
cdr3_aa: ASSQEITGEQY

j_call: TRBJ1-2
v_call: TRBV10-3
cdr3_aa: ATCPGQGASPGNYGYT

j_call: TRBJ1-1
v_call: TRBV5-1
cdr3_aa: ASSPGDREVTEAF